Presented here are 29 T cell receptor beta chains from one specimen sequenced in a study of blood T cell repertoires in COVID-19. Libraries were prepared by immunoSEQ multiplex PCR; TCRdb keeps only in-frame clonotypes and omits some of them. The sample shows about 200,000 clones, approximately 85% of them seen only once. The sample was peripheral blood. The receptors derive from a human donor with active or convalescent COVID-19. The donor label of this sample is uncertain.

J is TRBJ1-1 and V is TRBV5-1, with D perhaps matching TRBD1 (6 bases). Per germline, CDR1 SGHRS and CDR2 YFSETQ. The length of the CDR3 is 13 residues. V lost 7 bases and J 0 bases, leaving 10 bases between the germline ends. This CDR3 is CASRQALNTEAFF. DNA for the CDR3: TGCGCCAGCCGACAGGCCTTGAACACTGAAGCTTTCTTT.

The table lists this clone with a few counts. The chain recombines TRBV27 with TRBJ1-5; D ambiguous. V was shortened by 7 bases and J by 0 bases, with 13 bases between the two germline ends. This CDR3 comprises 15 residues. Germline V gene lookup returns CDR1 MNHEY and CDR2 SMNVEV (reference sequence). The CDR3, as DNA: TGTGCCAGCACCTACTCATTCCTTAGCAATCAGCCCCAGCATTTT. This encodes CASTYSFLSNQPQHF.

The chain uses TRBV5-5 and TRBJ1-1, with 8 bases that match TRBD1. The CDR3 covers 15 residues. Germline V lookup: CDR1 SGHKS, CDR2 YYEKEE (reference sequence). Losses at the gene ends were 4 bases for V and 4 bases for J; bases not matched to a gene: 9. The CDR3 is CASSAQTGAGTEAFF. The CDR3, as DNA: TGTGCCAGCAGCGCCCAGACAGGGGCCGGCACTGAAGCTTTCTTT.

The CDR3: CASSLDRQDRTGELFF. DNA for the CDR3: TGCGCCAGCAGCTTGGACCGTCAGGATAGAACCGGGGAGCTGTTTTTT. The chain employs TRBV5-1 and TRBJ2-2; D unresolved. CDR1 is SGHRS, CDR2 YFSETQ, per germline. V lost 0 bases, J lost 5 bases, and 14 bases lay in between. The CDR3 is made up of 16 amino acids.

This sequence joins TRBV11-2 and TRBJ2-5; 9 bases line up with TRBD2. The germline V gene has CDR1 SGHAT and CDR2 FQNNGV. This CDR3 is 13 amino acids long. The V and J ends lost 3 bases and 5 bases, in that order; junction bases with no gene match: 1. The CDR3 DNA is TGTGCCAGCAGCTTGGCGGGGGGGGAGACCCAGTACTTC. Its translation: CASSLAGGETQYF.

The chain has TRBV28 and TRBJ2-1, with D uncertain. Trimming took off 5 bases at V and 9 bases at J, with 11 bases between the two ends. The CDR3 runs 12 residues. Germline V gene lookup returns CDR1 MDHEN and CDR2 SYDVKM. CDR3 nucleotide sequence: TGTGCCAGCAGTGAGGTCGATTCTGAGCAGTTCTTC. Translating it yields CASSEVDSEQFF.

This chain joins TRBV28 and TRBJ1-2; 7 bases are shared with TRBD1. CDR1 is MDHEN, CDR2 SYDVKM, per germline. Unmatched junction bases numbered 9, after V lost 6 bases and J lost 2 bases. CDR3 length equals 15 residues. This CDR3 reads CASSSRSGGNYGYTF. DNA of the CDR3: TGTGCCAGCAGCTCGAGGTCAGGGGGGAACTATGGCTACACCTTC.

The chain carries TRBV7-3 and TRBJ2-7, with 12 bases matching TRBD2. V lost 4 bases and J lost 7; bases outside the gene matches: 5. The CDR3 runs to 14 residues. Germline values: CDR1 SGHTA, CDR2 FQGTGA. Here the CDR3 DNA reads TGTGCCAGCAGCTCTTACGGGACTAGCGGGGAGCAGTACTTC. Its protein is CASSSYGTSGEQYF.

The V call is TRBV27, the J call TRBJ1-3; TRBD1 aligns across 9 bases. The junction had 4 bases not matched to a gene; V was cut back by 0 bases and J by 4 bases. Germline-derived CDR1 and CDR2 are MNHEY and SMNVEV (reference sequence). This CDR3 comprises 16 residues. The DNA of the CDR3 is TGTGCCAGCAGTTTATCGGGGACAGGGTTCGGAAACACCATATATTTT. This encodes CASSLSGTGFGNTIYF.

The chain combines TRBV5-1 with TRBJ2-5; TRBD1 aligns across 7 bases. With 6 bases clipped from V and 4 bases from J, the junction kept 12 bases outside the gene matches. Germline CDR1 is SGHRS and CDR2 is YFSETQ. The CDR3 runs to 15 residues. CDR3 in DNA: TGCGCCAGCAATTTTGGGACAGCGAGAGGAGAGACCCAGTACTTC. This encodes CASNFGTARGETQYF.

The V gene is TRBV28, the J gene TRBJ1-2; the match to TRBD1 covers 9 bases. The CDR3 totals 13 residues. CDR1 is MDHEN and CDR2 is SYDVKM in the germline V gene. V shed 2 bases, J shed 7 bases, and the junction held 2 bases outside the gene matches. The CDR3 sequence: CASSLGQGLGYTF. The CDR3 DNA is TGTGCCAGCAGTTTAGGACAGGGGCTTGGCTACACCTTC.

CDR3 in DNA: TGTGCCAGCAGTTTCGTTTTGACAGGCTTCAATCAGCCCCAGCATTTT. Translated: CASSFVLTGFNQPQHF. This chain links TRBV28 with TRBJ1-5, with TRBD1 as a possible D gene (6 bases). Looked up from germline, CDR1 is MDHEN and CDR2 is SYDVKM. The CDR3 is 16 residues long. Trimming left V 3 bases short and J 3 bases short, with 15 bases between.

The chain uses TRBV12-5 and TRBJ2-2, with TRBD1 identical over 9 bases. CDR3 size: 16 residues. Germline V gene sequence: CDR1 LGHNT, CDR2 FRNRAP. The ends lost 6 bases at V and 4 bases at J; junction bases unmatched: 9. The CDR3 loop is CASGSPAGQGTGELFF. The DNA for the CDR3 is TGTGCTAGTGGGTCGCCTGCGGGACAGGGCACCGGGGAGCTGTTTTTT.

V is TRBV12-3 or TRBV12-4 and J is TRBJ2-5; D perhaps matches TRBD1 (6 bases). CDR3 length: 13 residues. V was clipped by 8 bases and J by 4 bases, with 14 bases between them. The CDR3: CASCQGSGETQYF. DNA of the CDR3: TGTGCCAGCTGTCAGGGGTCGGGAGAGACCCAGTACTTC.

The J gene is TRBJ2-3, the V gene TRBV6-2 or TRBV6-3, with a weak D call TRBD2 (6 bases). Per germline, CDR1 MNHEY and CDR2 SVGEGT. The CDR3 is made up of 16 amino acids. The V and J ends lost 2 bases and 0 bases respectively, with 12 bases between them. CDR3 DNA sequence: TGTGCCAGCAGTTACAAGGTAGCGGAAAGCACAGATACGCAGTATTTT. Its protein is CASSYKVAESTDTQYF.

This chain connects TRBV29-1 to TRBJ1-2, with TRBD1 as a possible D gene (5 bases). This CDR3 is built from 13 residues. V was pared by 6 bases and J by 7 bases, with 18 bases between. From germline, CDR1 is SQVTM and CDR2 ANQGSEA. CDR3 coding DNA: TGCAGCGTGTCGGGCAGGGACGGGAGTGGCTACACCTTC. Protein product: CSVSGRDGSGYTF.

The CDR3: CASSQGGLAGVQEFF. The CDR3 DNA follows: TGTGCCAGCAGCCAAGGGGGACTAGCGGGAGTGCAGGAGTTCTTC. The V gene is TRBV3-1 (or the pseudogene TRBV3-2), the J gene TRBJ2-1, with 14 bases matching TRBD2. With V trimmed by 1 base and J by 14 bases, 7 bases remained unmatched. CDR1 LGHDT and CDR2 YNNKEL come from the germline V gene (reference sequence). This CDR3 spans 15 amino acids.

The genes are TRBV6-2 or TRBV6-3 and TRBJ1-2, with 7 bases identical to TRBD1. Germline CDR1 and CDR2: MNHEY and SVGEGT. The V and J ends lost 5 bases and 5 bases, in that order; junction bases with no gene match: 8. CDR3 size: 14 residues. CDR3 residues: CASSRLGQFYGYTF. As DNA, the CDR3 is TGTGCCAGCAGTCGCCTGGGACAGTTTTATGGCTACACCTTC.

J is TRBJ2-1 and V is TRBV27, with 8 bases matching TRBD1. After removal of 5 bases from V and 11 bases from J, the junction contained 5 bases not matched to a gene. The CDR3 loop spans 12 amino acids. Germline CDR1 is MNHEY and CDR2 is SMNVEV (reference sequence). The CDR3 region is CASSRQGLKQFF. In nucleotides, the CDR3 is TGTGCCAGCAGTCGACAGGGGTTGAAGCAGTTCTTC.

The rearrangement uses TRBV6-2 or TRBV6-3 and TRBJ1-2, with D unresolved. The germline V and J ends were trimmed by 3 bases and 5 bases, with 10 bases remaining between them. The germline V gene encodes CDR1 MNHEY and CDR2 SVGEGT. The CDR3 spans 13 residues. In DNA, the CDR3 is TGTGCCAGCAGTTATCCGCAGGCTTATGGCTACACCTTC. Its protein product is CASSYPQAYGYTF.

Here the CDR3 reads CASSLEQGFEAFF. The CDR3 DNA reads TGTGCCAGCAGTTTAGAACAGGGGTTTGAAGCTTTCTTT. The chain has TRBV27 and TRBJ1-1, with 7 bases matching TRBD1. J gave up 7 bases and V 2 bases, and 4 bases lay outside the gene matches. The CDR3 has 13 residues. CDR1 is MNHEY, CDR2 SMNVEV, per germline (reference sequence).

There are a few counts of this clone. This chain uses TRBV2 with TRBJ1-2; D not certain. This CDR3 spans 15 amino acids. Trimming pared 2 bases from V and 4 bases from J, leaving 14 bases between. Per germline, CDR1 SNHLY and CDR2 FYNNEI. The CDR3 loop is CASSESEKPLYGYTF. In DNA, the CDR3 is TGTGCCAGCAGTGAATCGGAGAAGCCCCTCTATGGCTACACCTTC.

J is TRBJ1-2 and V is TRBV4-1; D is unclear. The CDR3 is 17 amino acids. Germline V gene data show CDR1 as MGHRA and CDR2 as YSYEKL. The V end was cut by 0 bases, the J end by 5 bases, with 19 bases between. CDR3 protein: CASSQDRQEFAGYGYTF. CDR3 sequence (DNA): TGCGCCAGCAGCCAAGATCGTCAGGAGTTCGCGGGGTATGGCTACACCTTC.

The V gene is TRBV19, the J gene TRBJ2-1, with TRBD2 matching 11 bases. Germline trimming cut 6 bases from V and 7 bases from J; bases unmatched to any gene: 8. CDR3 size: 15 residues. The germline V gene encodes CDR1 LNHDA and CDR2 SQIVND (reference sequence). CDR3 sequence (DNA): TGTGCCAGTAGGCGGGATAGACTAGCGGGGAATGAGCAGTTCTTC. Encoded protein: CASRRDRLAGNEQFF.

The rearrangement uses TRBV12-5 and TRBJ2-3; 10 nucleotides match TRBD2. There are 14 residues in the CDR3. Germline CDR1 and CDR2: LGHNT and FRNRAP. After removal of 10 bases from V and 3 bases from J, the junction contained 7 bases not matched to a gene. The CDR3 DNA reads TGTGCTACCGTAGCGGGAGGTTGGACAGATACGCAGTATTTT. Translated: CATVAGGWTDTQYF.

This clone was recorded once. The chain recombines TRBV29-1 with TRBJ2-5, with TRBD1 identical over 10 bases. The germline V gene encodes CDR1 SQVTM and CDR2 ANQGSEA. Trimming removed 3 bases from V and 5 bases from J; junction bases left unmatched: 9. This CDR3 comprises 15 residues. The CDR3 reads CSVDPGTGEFETQYF. In DNA form, the CDR3 reads TGCAGCGTTGACCCCGGGACAGGGGAGTTCGAGACCCAGTACTTC.

The rearrangement links TRBV9 to TRBJ2-2; 9 positions agree with TRBD1. This CDR3 is 15 amino acids long. V shed 3 bases and J 5 bases; nucleotides not matched to a gene: 5. Germline V lookup: CDR1 SGDLS, CDR2 YYNGEE. The CDR3 DNA is TGTGCCAGCAGCGCCCGGGACAGGGAGACCGGGGAGCTGTTTTTT. Translation gives CASSARDRETGELFF.

In nucleotides, the CDR3 is TGTGCCACCAGCCTTACTACTAACTATGGCTACACCTTC. It translates to CATSLTTNYGYTF. The chain is built from TRBV24-1 and TRBJ1-2; D gene unclear. Trimming removed 7 bases at V and 0 bases at J, with 8 bases between. CDR1 and CDR2 from the germline V gene are KGHDR and SFDVKD. This CDR3 is built from 13 residues.

V and J are TRBV13 and TRBJ2-7; D may be TRBD2 (7 bases). This CDR3 has 14 amino acids. V lost 8 bases, J lost 4 bases, and 18 bases lay in between. CDR1 is PRHDT, CDR2 FYEKMQ, per germline (reference sequence). The CDR3 DNA reads as TGTGCCAGCGGGGTAGGGGGGGCCCGGTACGAGCAGTACTTC. It translates to CASGVGGARYEQYF.